This TCR beta chain was sequenced in a study of blood T cell repertoires in COVID-19. Turning to the study itself: The samples span acute and convalescent COVID-19 from the United States, Italy and Spain. The analysed material was cDNA or gDNA that came from T cells, B-cell-depleted T cells, or PBMCs.

With 2 bases removed from V and 6 bases from J, the gap between germline ends came to 13 bases. The CDR3 has 14 residues. Germline CDR1 SEHNR, CDR2 FQNEAQ (reference sequence). In the original workflow: From reference gene primer amplification, estimates of nucleated cell counts were derived. TCRdb keeps only in-frame clones here, not all; method: immunoSEQ multiplex PCR. Clone size and the V and J calls come from that table; the DNA yielded D and trimming. This sample has roughly 91,000 clones, with approximately 79% found just once. This receptor was taken from a man between 65 and 85 years old with acute or convalescent COVID-19. The material sequenced was peripheral blood. The chain links TRBV7-9 to TRBJ1-1; D is undetermined. This CDR3 reads CASSLTAQPSEAFF. In nucleotides, the CDR3 is TGTGCCAGCAGCTTAACAGCACAGCCTTCTGAAGCTTTCTTT.